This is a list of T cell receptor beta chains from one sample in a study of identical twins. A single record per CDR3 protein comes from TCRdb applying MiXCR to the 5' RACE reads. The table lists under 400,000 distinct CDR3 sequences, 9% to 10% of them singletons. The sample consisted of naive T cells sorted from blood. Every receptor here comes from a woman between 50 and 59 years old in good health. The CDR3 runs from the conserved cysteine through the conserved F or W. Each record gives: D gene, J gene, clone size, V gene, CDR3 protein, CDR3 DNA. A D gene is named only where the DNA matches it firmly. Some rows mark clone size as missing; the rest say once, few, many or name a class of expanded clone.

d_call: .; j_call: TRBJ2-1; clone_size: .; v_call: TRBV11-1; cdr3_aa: CASSLDEGRNEQFF; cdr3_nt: TGTGCCAGCAGCTTAGACGAGGGTAGGAATGAGCAGTTCTTC
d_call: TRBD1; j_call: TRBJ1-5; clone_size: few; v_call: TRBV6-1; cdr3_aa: CASSGVPGQGPQHF; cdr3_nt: TGTGCCAGCAGCGGAGTCCCGGGACAGGGTCCCCAGCATTTT
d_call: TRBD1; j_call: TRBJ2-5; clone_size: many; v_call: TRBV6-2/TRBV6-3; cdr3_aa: CASRQGSETQYF; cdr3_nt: TGTGCCAGCAGACAGGGGTCGGAGACCCAGTACTTC
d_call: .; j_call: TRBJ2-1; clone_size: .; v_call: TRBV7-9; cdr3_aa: CASSFYLGKQRLGQVNEQFF; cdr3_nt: TGTGCCAGCAGCTTCTATCTTGGGAAACAACGTCTGGGGCAGGTCAATGAGCAGTTCTTC
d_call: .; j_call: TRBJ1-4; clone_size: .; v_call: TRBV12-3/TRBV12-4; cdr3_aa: CASSLLRGAEKLFF; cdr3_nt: TGTGCCAGCAGTTTACTTCGCGGGGCGGAAAAACTGTTTTTT
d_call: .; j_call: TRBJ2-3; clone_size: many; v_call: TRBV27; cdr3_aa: CASSLDLDTQYF; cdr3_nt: TGTGCCAGCAGTCTCGACCTGGATACGCAGTATTTT
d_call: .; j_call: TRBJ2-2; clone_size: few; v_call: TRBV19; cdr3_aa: CASNPLDFPGELFF; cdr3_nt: TGTGCCAGTAATCCACTGGACTTCCCCGGGGAGCTGTTTTTT
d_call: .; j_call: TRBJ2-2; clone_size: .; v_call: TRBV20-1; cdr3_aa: CSARVGRKNTGELFF; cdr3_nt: TGCAGTGCTAGAGTTGGGCGGAAGAACACCGGGGAGCTGTTTTTT
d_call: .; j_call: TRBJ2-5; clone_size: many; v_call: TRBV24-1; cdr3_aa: CATSTSAAGGARETQYF; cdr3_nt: .
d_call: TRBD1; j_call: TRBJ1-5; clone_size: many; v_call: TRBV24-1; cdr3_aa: CATSAQGSNQPQHF; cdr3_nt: TGTGCCACCAGTGCACAGGGGAGCAATCAGCCCCAGCATTTT
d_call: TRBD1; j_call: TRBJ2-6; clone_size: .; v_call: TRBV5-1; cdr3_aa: CASTLRQGAGANVLTF; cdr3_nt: TGCGCCAGCACCCTAAGACAGGGGGCAGGGGCCAACGTCCTGACTTTC
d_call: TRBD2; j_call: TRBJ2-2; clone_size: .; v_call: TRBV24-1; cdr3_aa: CATSEASGAGELFF; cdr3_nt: TGTGCCACCAGTGAGGCTAGCGGAGCCGGGGAGCTGTTTTTT
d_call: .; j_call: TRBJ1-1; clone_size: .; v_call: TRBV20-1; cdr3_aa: CSARDLFSNTEAFF; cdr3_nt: TGCAGTGCTAGAGATTTGTTCTCGAACACTGAAGCTTTCTTT
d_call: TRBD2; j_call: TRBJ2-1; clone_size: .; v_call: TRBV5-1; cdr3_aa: CASSPEREGRNEQFF; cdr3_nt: TGCGCCAGCAGCCCCGAGCGGGAGGGCCGGAATGAGCAGTTCTTC
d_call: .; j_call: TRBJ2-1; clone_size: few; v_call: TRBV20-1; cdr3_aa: CSARDPGLPHNEQFF; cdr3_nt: TGCAGTGCTAGAGATCCGGGACTCCCCCACAATGAGCAGTTCTTC
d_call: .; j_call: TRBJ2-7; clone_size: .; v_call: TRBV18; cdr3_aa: CASSPLPGGSFGEQYF; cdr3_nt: TGTGCCAGCTCACCACTCCCAGGGGGGTCCTTTGGGGAGCAGTACTTC
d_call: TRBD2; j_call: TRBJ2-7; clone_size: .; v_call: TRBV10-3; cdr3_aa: CAIGVLSGDSYEQYF; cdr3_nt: TGTGCCATCGGGGTGCTGAGCGGGGACTCCTACGAGCAGTACTTC
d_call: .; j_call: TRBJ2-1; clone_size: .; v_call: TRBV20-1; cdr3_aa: CSAQRHTNEQFF; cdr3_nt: TGCAGTGCCCAACGTCACACCAATGAGCAGTTCTTC
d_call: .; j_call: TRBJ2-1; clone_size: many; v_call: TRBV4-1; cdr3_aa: CASSQKGASMDEQFF; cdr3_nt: TGCGCCAGCAGCCAAAAAGGGGCTAGCATGGATGAGCAGTTCTTC
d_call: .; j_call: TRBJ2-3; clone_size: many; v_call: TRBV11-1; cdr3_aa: CASSLGSAVLFGQYF; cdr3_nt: TGTGCCAGCAGCTTAGGCTCGGCAGTACTCTTCGGGCAGTATTTT
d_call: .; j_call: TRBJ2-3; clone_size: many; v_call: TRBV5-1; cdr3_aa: CASRSDVGTDTQYF; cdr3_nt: TGCGCCAGCAGGTCTGATGTCGGGACAGATACGCAGTATTTT
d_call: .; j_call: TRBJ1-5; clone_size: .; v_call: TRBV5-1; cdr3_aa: CASSLTAGYQPQHF; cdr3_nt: TGCGCCAGCAGCTTGACGGCAGGTTATCAGCCCCAGCATTTT
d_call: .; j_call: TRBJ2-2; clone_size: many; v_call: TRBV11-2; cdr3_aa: CASSPRAGVNTGELFF; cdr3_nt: TGTGCCAGCAGCCCTAGGGCAGGGGTGAACACCGGGGAGCTGTTTTTT
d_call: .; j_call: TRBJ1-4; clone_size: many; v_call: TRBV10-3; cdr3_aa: CATTAGATNEKLFF; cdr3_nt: TGTGCCACCACCGCCGGGGCAACTAATGAAAAACTGTTTTTT
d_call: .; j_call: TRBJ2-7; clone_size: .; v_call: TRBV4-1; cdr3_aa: CASSQDPPYEQYF; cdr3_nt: TGCGCCAGCAGCCAAGATCCACCCTACGAGCAGTACTTC
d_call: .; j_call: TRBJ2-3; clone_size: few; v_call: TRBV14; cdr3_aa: CASSQDSPYTPRRDTQYF; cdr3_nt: TGTGCCAGCAGCCAAGATTCCCCCTATACCCCTAGAAGAGATACGCAGTATTTT
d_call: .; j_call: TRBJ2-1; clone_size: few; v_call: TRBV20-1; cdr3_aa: CSASTGPSYNEQFF; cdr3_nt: TGCAGTGCTAGTACGGGACCCTCCTACAATGAGCAGTTCTTC
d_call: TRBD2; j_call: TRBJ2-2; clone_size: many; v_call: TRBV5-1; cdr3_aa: CASRPAGAGGRYTGELFF; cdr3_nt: TGCGCCAGCAGACCGGCTGGAGCGGGAGGGCGTTACACCGGGGAGCTGTTTTTT
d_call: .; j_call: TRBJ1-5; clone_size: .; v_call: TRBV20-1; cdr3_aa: CSASGARNFYQPQHF; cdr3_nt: TGCAGTGCAAGCGGGGCAAGAAATTTCTATCAGCCCCAGCATTTT
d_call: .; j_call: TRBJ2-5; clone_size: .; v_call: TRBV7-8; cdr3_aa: CASSMRRETQYF; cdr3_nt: TGTGCCAGCAGCATGCGGAGGGAGACCCAGTACTTC
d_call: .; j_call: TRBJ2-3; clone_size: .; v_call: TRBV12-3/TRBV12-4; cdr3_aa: CASSVDTQYF; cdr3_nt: TGTGCCAGCAGCGTGGATACGCAGTATTTT
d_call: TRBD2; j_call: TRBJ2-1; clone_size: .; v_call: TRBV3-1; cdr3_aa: CASSPTRLAGVIDEQFF; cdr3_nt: TGTGCCAGCAGCCCCACCAGACTAGCGGGAGTGATTGATGAGCAGTTCTTC
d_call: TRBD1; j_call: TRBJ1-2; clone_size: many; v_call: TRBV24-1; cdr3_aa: CATSPRQGYGYTF; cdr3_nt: TGTGCCACCAGTCCTCGACAGGGGTATGGCTACACCTTC
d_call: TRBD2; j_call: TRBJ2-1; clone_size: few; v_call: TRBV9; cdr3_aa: CASSVFPGLADNEQFF; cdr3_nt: TGTGCCAGCAGCGTATTTCCGGGACTAGCGGACAATGAGCAGTTCTTC
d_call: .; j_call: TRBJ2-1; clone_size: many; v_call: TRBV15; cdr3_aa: CATSRTPGEDEQFF; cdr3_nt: TGTGCCACCAGCAGAACCCCCGGCGAGGATGAGCAGTTCTTC
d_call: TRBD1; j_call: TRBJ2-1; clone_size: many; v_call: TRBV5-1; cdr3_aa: CASSPGTGGFNEQFF; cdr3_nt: TGCGCCAGCAGCCCTGGGACAGGGGGCTTCAATGAGCAGTTCTTC
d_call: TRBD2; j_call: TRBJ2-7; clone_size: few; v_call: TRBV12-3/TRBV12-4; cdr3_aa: CATAAGGPYEQYF; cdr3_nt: TGTGCCACCGCCGCGGGGGGCCCTTACGAGCAGTACTTC
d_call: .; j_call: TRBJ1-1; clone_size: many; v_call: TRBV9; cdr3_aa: CASSVAVSTEAFF; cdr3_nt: TGTGCCAGCAGCGTCGCTGTGAGCACTGAAGCTTTCTTT
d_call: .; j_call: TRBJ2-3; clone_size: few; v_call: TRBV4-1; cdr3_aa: CASSPGQRPSTDTQYF; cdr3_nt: TGCGCCAGCAGCCCGGGACAACGCCCTAGCACAGATACGCAGTATTTT
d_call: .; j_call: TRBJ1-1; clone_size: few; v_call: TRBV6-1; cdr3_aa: CASRPGQGVNMNTEAFF; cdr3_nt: TGTGCCAGCCGCCCGGGCCAGGGAGTCAATATGAACACTGAAGCTTTCTTT
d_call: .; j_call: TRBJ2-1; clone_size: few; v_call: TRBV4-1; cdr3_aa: CASSPGPLRGRRLDEQFF; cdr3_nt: TGCGCCAGCAGCCCCGGCCCACTTAGAGGGAGACGGTTGGATGAGCAGTTCTTC
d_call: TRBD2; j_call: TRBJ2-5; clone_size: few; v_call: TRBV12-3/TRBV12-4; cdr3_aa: CASSFLTSGGAGTQYF; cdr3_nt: TGTGCCAGCAGTTTCCTGACTAGCGGGGGCGCTGGGACCCAGTACTTC
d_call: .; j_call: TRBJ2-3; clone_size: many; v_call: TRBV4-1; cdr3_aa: CASSLRAAPDDTQYF; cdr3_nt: TGCGCCAGCAGCCTCCGCGCGGCCCCCGACGATACGCAGTATTTT
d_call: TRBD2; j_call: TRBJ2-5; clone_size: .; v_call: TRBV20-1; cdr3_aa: CSARVSLAGKAETQYF; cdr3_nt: TGCAGTGCTAGGGTGTCCTTAGCGGGGAAAGCGGAGACCCAGTACTTC
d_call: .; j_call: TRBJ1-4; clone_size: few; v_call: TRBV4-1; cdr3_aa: CASSLRDSTNEKLFF; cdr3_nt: TGCGCCAGCAGCCTCCGGGACTCAACTAATGAAAAACTGTTTTTT